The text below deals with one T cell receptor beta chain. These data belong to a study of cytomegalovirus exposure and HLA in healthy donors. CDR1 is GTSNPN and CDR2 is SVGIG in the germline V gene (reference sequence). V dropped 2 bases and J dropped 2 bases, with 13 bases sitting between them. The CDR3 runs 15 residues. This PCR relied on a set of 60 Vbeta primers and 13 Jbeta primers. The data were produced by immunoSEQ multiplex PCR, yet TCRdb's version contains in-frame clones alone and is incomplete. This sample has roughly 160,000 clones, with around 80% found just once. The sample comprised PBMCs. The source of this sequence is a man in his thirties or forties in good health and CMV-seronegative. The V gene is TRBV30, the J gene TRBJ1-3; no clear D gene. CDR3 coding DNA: TGTGCCTGGAGTCCTAGTCCTAAACCTGGAAACACCATATATTTT. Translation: CAWSPSPKPGNTIYF.